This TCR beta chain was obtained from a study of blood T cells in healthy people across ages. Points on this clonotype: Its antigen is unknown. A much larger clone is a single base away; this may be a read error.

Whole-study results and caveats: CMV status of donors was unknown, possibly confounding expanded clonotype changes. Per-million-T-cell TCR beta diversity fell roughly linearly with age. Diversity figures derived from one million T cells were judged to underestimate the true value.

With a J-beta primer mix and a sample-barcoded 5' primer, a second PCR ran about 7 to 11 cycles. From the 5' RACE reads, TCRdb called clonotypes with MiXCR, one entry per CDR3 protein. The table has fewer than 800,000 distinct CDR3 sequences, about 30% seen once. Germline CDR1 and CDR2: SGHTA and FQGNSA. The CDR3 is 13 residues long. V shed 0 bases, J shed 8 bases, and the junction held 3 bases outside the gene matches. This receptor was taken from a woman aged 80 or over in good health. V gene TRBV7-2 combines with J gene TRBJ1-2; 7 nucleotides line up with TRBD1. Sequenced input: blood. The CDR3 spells CTSSLATGLGYTF. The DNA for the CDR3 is TGTACCAGCAGCTTAGCGACAGGGTTAGGCTACACCTTC. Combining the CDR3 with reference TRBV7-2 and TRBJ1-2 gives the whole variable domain GAGVSQSPSNKVTEKGKDVELRCDPISGHTALYWYRQSLGQGLEFLIYFQGNSAPDKSGLPSDRFSAERTGGSVSTLTIQRTQQEDSAVYLCTSSLATGLGYTFGSGTRLTVV.